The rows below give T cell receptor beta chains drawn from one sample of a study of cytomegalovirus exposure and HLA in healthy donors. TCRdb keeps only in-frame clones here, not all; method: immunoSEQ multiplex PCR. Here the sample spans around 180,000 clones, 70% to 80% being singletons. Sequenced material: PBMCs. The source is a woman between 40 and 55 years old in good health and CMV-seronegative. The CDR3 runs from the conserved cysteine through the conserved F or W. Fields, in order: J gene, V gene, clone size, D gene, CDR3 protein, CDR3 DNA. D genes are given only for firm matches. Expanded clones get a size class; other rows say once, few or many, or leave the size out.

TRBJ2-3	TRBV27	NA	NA	CASSLYLSVSTDTQYF	TGTGCCAGCAGTTTATATCTATCCGTTAGCACAGATACGCAGTATTTT
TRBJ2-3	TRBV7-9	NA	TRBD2	CASSWISGGEAYF	TGTGCCAGCAGCTGGATTAGCGGGGGGGAGGCGTATTTT
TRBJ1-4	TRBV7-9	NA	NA	CASSLGEGNEKLFF	TGTGCCAGCAGCTTAGGGGAGGGTAACGAAAAACTGTTTTTT
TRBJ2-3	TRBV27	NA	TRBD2	CADLREGRIDTQYF	TGTGCCGACCTTCGGGAGGGCCGGATAGATACGCAGTATTTT
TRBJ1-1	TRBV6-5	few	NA	CASSYKETRFEAFF	TGTGCCAGCAGTTACAAGGAGACTCGGTTTGAAGCTTTCTTT
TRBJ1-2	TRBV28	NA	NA	CASSSQNYGYTF	TGTGCCAGCAGTTCCCAAAACTATGGCTACACCTTC
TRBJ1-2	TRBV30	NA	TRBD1	CAWRLGSTGAFGYTF	TGTGCCTGGAGGTTAGGGTCGACAGGGGCTTTTGGCTACACCTTC
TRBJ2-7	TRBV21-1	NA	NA	CASSKGGSGTGVYEQYF	TGTGCCAGCAGCAAAGGGGGTTCGGGGACAGGGGTATACGAGCAGTACTTC
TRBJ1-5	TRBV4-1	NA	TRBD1	CASSQELRDRGNQPQHF	TGCGCCAGCAGCCAAGAATTACGGGACAGGGGAAATCAGCCCCAGCATTTT
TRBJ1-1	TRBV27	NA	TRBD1	CASSPLSPGQGGRNTEAFF	TGTGCCAGCAGCCCACTTTCCCCGGGACAGGGAGGGAGAAACACTGAAGCTTTCTTT
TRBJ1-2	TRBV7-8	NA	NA	CASSLGPNYGYTF	TGTGCCAGCAGCTTGGGGCCTAACTATGGCTACACCTTC
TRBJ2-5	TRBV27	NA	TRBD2	CASSSGTSRQQYF	TGTGCCAGCAGTTCAGGGACTAGTCGGCAGCAGTACTTC
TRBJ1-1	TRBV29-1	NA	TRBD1	CSVGQGAMAFF	TGCAGCGTGGGGCAGGGGGCGATGGCTTTCTTT
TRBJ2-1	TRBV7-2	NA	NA	CASSLVFTGDWGYNEQFF	TGTGCCAGCAGCTTAGTTTTCACAGGGGACTGGGGTTACAATGAGCAGTTCTTC
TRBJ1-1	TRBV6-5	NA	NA	CASRNPGYTEAFF	TGTGCCAGCAGGAACCCGGGGTACACTGAAGCTTTCTTT
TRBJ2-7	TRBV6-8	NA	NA	CASSYLNMTGPRRPEQYF	TGTGCCAGCAGTTACTTAAACATGACCGGTCCTAGGAGGCCCGAGCAGTACTTC
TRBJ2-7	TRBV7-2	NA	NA	CASSFNSPGEQYF	TGTGCCAGCAGCTTTAACAGCCCAGGCGAGCAGTACTTC
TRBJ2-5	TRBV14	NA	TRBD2	CASSQVSGGQETQYF	TGTGCCAGCAGCCAAGTGAGCGGGGGCCAAGAGACCCAGTACTTC
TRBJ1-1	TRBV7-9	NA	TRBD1	CASSPLFHRGRNTEAFF	TGTGCCAGCAGCCCACTCTTCCACAGGGGAAGGAACACTGAAGCTTTCTTT
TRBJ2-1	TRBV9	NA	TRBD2	CASSPLGAGVGTNEQFF	TGTGCCAGCAGCCCCCTCGGGGCGGGAGTAGGGACCAATGAGCAGTTCTTC
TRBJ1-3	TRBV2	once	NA	CATYKPEAGNTIYF	TGTGCCACGTATAAACCGGAGGCTGGAAACACCATATATTTT
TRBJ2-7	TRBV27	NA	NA	CASSSRRLPRGEQYF	TGTGCCAGCAGTTCTCGGAGGCTCCCGAGGGGGGAGCAGTACTTC